Below are 29 T cell receptor beta chains sequenced from a single sample in a study of beta chain features in type 1 diabetes. Findings and caveats of the study: Researchers report that Type 1 diabetes patients had moderately but significantly shorter TCRB CDR3s across all four CD4+ subsets.

These receptors have no identified antigens. Every bit of the isolated RNA underwent reverse transcription, so sequencing read expressed TCRB transcripts. Measured with immunoSEQ multiplex PCR; TCRdb has only the in-frame clones, and not every one. The sample shows about 47,000 clones, just under 45% of them seen only once. Sequenced sample: stem cell memory CD4+ T cells from blood. These TCRs come from a young man with type 1 diabetes.

The chain joins TRBV5-1 to TRBJ2-1, with D unclear. V shed 2 bases and J shed 7 bases, with 4 bases lying between them. Germline lookup yields CDR1 SGHRS and CDR2 YFSETQ. This CDR3 region has 11 residues. Written as DNA, the CDR3 is TGCGCCAGCAGCTTCCGGAATGAGCAGTTCTTC. Its translation is CASSFRNEQFF.

This clone was counted only a few times. The CDR3 reads CASSIRTGGYEQYF. Here the CDR3 DNA reads TGTGCCAGTAGTATAAGGACAGGTGGCTACGAGCAGTACTTC. The chain links TRBV19 to TRBJ2-7; 7 positions agree with TRBD1. CDR1 LNHDA and CDR2 SQIVND come from the germline V gene (reference sequence). The CDR3 is 14 residues long. Trimming cost V 2 bases and J 3 bases; bases outside gene matches: 4. The full variable domain, with the rest looked up from reference TRBV19 and TRBJ2-7, is DGGITQSPKYLFRKEGQNVTLSCEQNLNHDAMYWYRQDPGQGLRLIYYSQIVNDFQKGDIAEGYSVSREKKESFPLTVTSAQKNPTAFYLCASSIRTGGYEQYFGPGTRLTVT.

The chain links TRBV7-9 to TRBJ2-6; no definite D call. CDR1 is SEHNR and CDR2 is FQNEAQ in the germline V gene (reference sequence). The CDR3 covers 14 residues. Trimming left V 3 bases short and J 2 bases short, with 5 bases between. The CDR3 nucleotides are TGTGCCAGCAGCTTTTACACTGGGGCCAACGTCCTGACTTTC. This sequence encodes CASSFYTGANVLTF.

The CDR3 DNA reads as TGTGCCACCAGCTTCAGGTGGACTAGCGGGAAAGATGAGCAGTTCTTC. Translating it yields CATSFRWTSGKDEQFF. The rearrangement uses TRBV15 and TRBJ2-1, with TRBD2 matching over 12 bases. There are 16 residues in the CDR3. V shed 5 bases, J shed 8 bases, and the junction held 10 bases outside the gene matches. From germline, CDR1 is LNHNV and CDR2 YYDKDF (reference sequence).

This clone appeared a few times. Sequence at one end of the junction differs from germline and may be a read error. The rearrangement uses TRBV7-7 and TRBJ2-3, with 8 bases aligning to TRBD1. Germline values: CDR1 SSHAT, CDR2 FNYEAQ (reference sequence). This CDR3 is 16 amino acids long. CDR3 residues: CASSPAETGDPDTQYF. CDR3 nucleotides: TGTGCTAGCAGCCCCGCCGAGACAGGGGATCCAGATACGCAGTATTTT.

This clone came up a few times. The gene calls are TRBV5-1 and TRBJ2-3, with D possibly matching TRBD1 (5 bases). Germline V gene lookup returns CDR1 SGHRS and CDR2 YFSETQ. The CDR3 contains 14 residues. The V end lost 1 base, the J end lost 1 base, and 7 bases lay between the germline ends. The CDR3 sequence is CASSLLTGTDTQYF. DNA for the CDR3: TGCGCCAGCAGCTTGCTGACAGGCACAGATACGCAGTATTTT.

This chain joins TRBV27 and TRBJ1-2; 9 bases match TRBD1. The ends lost 6 bases at V and 7 bases at J; junction bases unmatched: 3. Germline CDR1 and CDR2: MNHEY and SMNVEV (reference sequence). The CDR3 runs 12 residues. The CDR3 loop reads CASRGQGGGYTF. The CDR3, as DNA: TGTGCCAGCAGGGGACAGGGAGGTGGCTACACCTTC.

The rearrangement joins TRBV11-2 to TRBJ1-5; 7 nucleotides agree with TRBD1. Unmatched junction bases numbered 9, after V lost 4 bases and J lost 0 bases. This CDR3 has 17 amino acids. The germline gives CDR1 SGHAT, CDR2 FQNNGV. The CDR3 loop reads CASSSSTGPYSNQPQHF. The CDR3, as DNA: TGTGCCAGCAGCTCTTCGACAGGGCCGTATAGCAATCAGCCCCAGCATTTT.

This chain links TRBV5-1 with TRBJ2-1; weak D call: TRBD1 (5 bases). This CDR3 contains 13 residues. Germline CDR1 reads SGHRS; CDR2 reads YFSETQ. Trimming took 8 bases from V and 0 from J, leaving 9 bases between them. CDR3 bases: TGCGCCAGTCATAGGGGCTCCTACAATGAGCAGTTCTTC. It codes for CASHRGSYNEQFF.

This chain connects TRBV11-1 to TRBJ2-1; TRBD2 matches at 12 bases. V gave up 5 bases and J gave up 4 bases; unmatched junction bases: 6. The V gene's germline CDR1 is SGHAT and CDR2 FQDESV (reference sequence). This CDR3 spans 16 amino acids. Here the CDR3 reads CASSQGLAGFYNEQFF. The CDR3 nucleotides are TGTGCCAGCAGCCAGGGACTAGCGGGCTTTTACAATGAGCAGTTCTTC.

The CDR3 region is CASSPGTSLGDTQYF. Written as DNA, the CDR3 is TGTGCCAGCAGCCCTGGGACTAGCTTAGGTGATACGCAGTATTTT. This chain links TRBV7-3 with TRBJ2-3; TRBD2 aligns across 9 bases. This CDR3 contains 15 residues. V was clipped by 5 bases and J by 6 bases; unmatched bases: 9. In germline, CDR1 is SGHTA, CDR2 FQGTGA.

The gene calls are TRBV11-1 and TRBJ2-1, with a tentative D call TRBD1 (5 bases). The V and J ends lost 6 bases and 8 bases respectively, with 20 bases between them. CDR1 SGHAT and CDR2 FQDESV come from the germline V gene (reference sequence). This CDR3 is built from 15 residues. CDR3 loop: CASSWPSQGLDEQFF. In DNA, the CDR3 is TGTGCCAGCAGTTGGCCCTCTCAGGGATTAGATGAGCAGTTCTTC.

The CDR3 spells CASSPSSGRAGEQYF. CDR3 DNA: TGTGCCAGCAGCCCCTCTAGCGGGAGGGCCGGGGAGCAGTACTTC. The rearrangement links TRBV11-2 to TRBJ2-7; TRBD2 aligns across 12 bases. The V and J ends lost 5 bases and 7 bases, in that order; junction bases with no gene match: 9. Germline values: CDR1 SGHAT, CDR2 FQNNGV. CDR3 length: 15 amino acids.

This clone came up once. The chain uses TRBV14 and TRBJ1-2; tentative D call: TRBD1 (6 bases). Germline V lookup: CDR1 SGHDN, CDR2 FVKESK. V was cut by 4 bases and J by 3 bases, with 18 bases left in between. The CDR3 has 16 amino acids. The CDR3 nucleotides read TGTGCCAGCAGCCCCCTTACTCAGGGGCGCGACTATGGCTACACCTTC. Its translation is CASSPLTQGRDYGYTF.

This clone was picked up one time. The V and J genes are TRBV5-1 and TRBJ2-5, with 9 nucleotides matching TRBD2. V was clipped by 0 bases and J by 2 bases; unmatched bases: 5. The CDR3 is made up of 16 amino acids. Looked up from germline, CDR1 is SGHRS and CDR2 is YFSETQ. In DNA form, the CDR3 reads TGCGCCAGCAGCTTGGTAGCGGGAGAGGGTCAAGAGACCCAGTACTTC. It is translated as CASSLVAGEGQETQYF.

V is TRBV7-9 and J is TRBJ2-1, with 8 bases aligning to TRBD2. The V gene end was trimmed by 6 bases and the J gene end by 6 bases; junction bases not matched to a gene: 13. The CDR3 has 16 amino acids. Germline CDR1 and CDR2: SEHNR and FQNEAQ (reference sequence). The CDR3 DNA reads as TGTGCCAGCAGTCTAAGTCGCCAGCGGGAGCTCAATGAGCAGTTCTTC. Translation gives CASSLSRQRELNEQFF.

V is TRBV5-1 and J is TRBJ1-1; 8 bases map to TRBD1. CDR3 length equals 14 residues. The germline gives CDR1 SGHRS, CDR2 YFSETQ. V was clipped by 4 bases and J by 3 bases; unmatched bases: 5. The CDR3 nucleotides read TGCGCCAGCAGCCTGACAGGGGAATACACTGAAGCTTTCTTT. Its translation: CASSLTGEYTEAFF.

V usage is TRBV7-2 and J usage is TRBJ1-1; perhaps TRBD1 as D (5 bases). Trimming pared 3 bases from V and 5 bases from J, leaving 13 bases between. The germline gives CDR1 SGHTA, CDR2 FQGNSA. The CDR3 is made up of 14 amino acids. This CDR3 reads CASSFGPRGTEAFF. CDR3 bases: TGTGCCAGCAGCTTCGGTCCTAGGGGAACTGAAGCTTTCTTT.

This sequence joins TRBV11-2 and TRBJ1-5; D remains unclear. Trimming shortened V by 5 bases and J by 7 bases, and 12 bases separated the two germline ends. The CDR3 sequence is 13 residues long. Germline-derived CDR1 and CDR2 are SGHAT and FQNNGV. CDR3 DNA: TGTGCCAGCAGCCCAACTAGGCGGCAGCCCCAGCATTTT. Translating gives CASSPTRRQPQHF.

The chain has TRBV25-1 and TRBJ2-2; weak D call: TRBD1 (5 bases). V was shortened by 7 bases and J by 1 base, with 7 bases between the two germline ends. The length of the CDR3 is 13 residues. The germline V gene has CDR1 MGHDK and CDR2 SYGVNS. The CDR3 here is CASNQGNTGELFF. In DNA form, the CDR3 reads TGTGCCAGCAACCAGGGGAACACCGGGGAGCTGTTTTTT.

The chain combines TRBV28 with TRBJ1-5; 7 bases are a match to TRBD1. CDR1 and CDR2 (germline): MDHEN, SYDVKM. Trimming at V came to 3 bases and at J to 4 bases, leaving 6 bases not matched to a gene. The CDR3 sequence is 15 residues long. In DNA, the CDR3 is TGTGCCAGCAGTTTGGAACCGGGACAGAATCAGCCCCAGCATTTT. Protein product: CASSLEPGQNQPQHF.

The rearrangement links TRBV29-1 to TRBJ2-5; TRBD2 matches 11 bases. TRBJ2-7 explains the end of the DNA better; the J call may be wrong. Germline CDR1 reads SQVTM; CDR2 reads ANQGSEA. The CDR3 totals 14 residues. In DNA, the CDR3 is TGCAGCGCCTCCGGGACTAGCGGCCCCTACGAGCAGTACTTC. Its translation is CSASGTSGPYEQYF.

The chain employs TRBV27 and TRBJ2-5; TRBD2 matches 10 bases. With 5 bases clipped from V and 1 base from J, the junction kept 4 bases outside the gene matches. The CDR3 runs 15 residues. Germline loops: CDR1 MNHEY, CDR2 SMNVEV (reference sequence). The CDR3 loop is CASSRLAGSQETQYF. CDR3 DNA: TGTGCCAGCAGTAGACTAGCGGGCTCCCAAGAGACCCAGTACTTC.

This clone has just one count. The chain employs TRBV5-1 and TRBJ2-3, with no clear D. The ends were cut back, 4 bases at V and 6 bases at J, with 9 bases in the middle. The CDR3 totals 12 residues. Germline-derived CDR1 and CDR2 are SGHRS and YFSETQ. In DNA form, the CDR3 reads TGCGCCAGCAGCATTTCGGAGGATACGCAGTATTTT. This sequence encodes CASSISEDTQYF.

This clone has just a few counts. The rearrangement uses TRBV7-2 and TRBJ2-7; 8 nucleotides match TRBD2. CDR3 length equals 13 residues. After removal of 5 bases from V and 4 bases from J, the junction contained 4 bases not matched to a gene. Germline CDR1 reads SGHTA; CDR2 reads FQGNSA. CDR3 in amino acids: CASSTGGAYEQYF. The CDR3 nucleotides read TGTGCCAGCAGCACGGGGGGGGCATACGAGCAGTACTTC.

This rearrangement joins TRBV6-5 to TRBJ2-3; 11 bases match TRBD1. The CDR3 contains 14 residues. With V trimmed by 7 bases and J by 6 bases, 6 bases remained unmatched. CDR1 and CDR2 from the germline V gene are MNHEY and SVGAGI. As DNA, the CDR3 is TGTGCCAGCAACGGACAGGGGGCGGTTGATACGCAGTATTTT. Protein sequence: CASNGQGAVDTQYF.

V gene TRBV7-9 combines with J gene TRBJ1-4; TRBD1 agrees at 7 bases. The V and J ends lost 5 bases and 5 bases, in that order; junction bases with no gene match: 5. The CDR3 totals 14 residues. CDR1 and CDR2 from the germline V gene are SEHNR and FQNEAQ (reference sequence). The DNA for the CDR3 is TGTGCCAGCAGCCGACAGGGATCAAATGAAAAACTGTTTTTT. It codes for CASSRQGSNEKLFF.

A note on this clone: The junction does not match germline at one end; this may be a read error. The chain combines TRBV7-8 with TRBJ2-3; 9 bases are a match to TRBD2. Germline lookup yields CDR1 SGHVS and CDR2 FQNEAQ. CDR3 length: 16 amino acids. The CDR3 sequence is CAGSLLPSGTADTQYF. CDR3 bases: TGTGCCGGCAGCTTGTTGCCTAGCGGGACAGCAGATACGCAGTATTTT.

This rearrangement joins TRBV29-1 to TRBJ2-1, with D possibly matching TRBD2 (5 bases). V gave up 0 bases and J gave up 9 bases, with 9 bases separating them. The germline CDR1 and CDR2 sequences are SQVTM and ANQGSEA. This CDR3 region has 12 residues. Here the CDR3 DNA reads TGCAGCGTTGAAGAATTGGGGAGTGAGCAGTTCTTC. Translation: CSVEELGSEQFF.